This is a list of T cell receptor beta chains from one sample in a study of shared clonotypes between healthy human individuals. Repertoires were generated with immunoSEQ multiplex PCR, while TCRdb's copy carries only in-frame clones and drops some. This sample has roughly 2 million clones, with 90% to 95% found just once. The source material was naive CD4+ T cells sorted from blood. The receptor source for this set is a man younger than 30 in good health. CDR3s include the opening cysteine and the closing phenylalanine or tryptophan. D genes are given only for firm matches. Only some rows state a clone size, as once, few, many or a class for expanded clones.

D gene	J gene	clone size	CDR3 length	V gene	CDR3 DNA	CDR3 protein
-	TRBJ2-6	-	17	TRBV4-1	TGCGCCAGCAGCCAAGATTATGGGCCCTCTGGGGCCAACGTCCTGACTTTC	CASSQDYGPSGANVLTF
TRBD2	TRBJ2-1	-	15	TRBV2	TGTGCCAGCAGTGAAACTTGGACTAGCCCACATGAGCAGTTCTTC	CASSETWTSPHEQFF
-	TRBJ1-5	once	15	TRBV15	TGTGCCACCGCAGGTGGGGCCGGTTACAATCAGCCCCAGCATTTT	CATAGGAGYNQPQHF
TRBD1	TRBJ1-2	-	13	TRBV2	TGTGCCAGCAGCCCGGACAGGGGAGATGGCTACACCTTC	CASSPDRGDGYTF
TRBD2	TRBJ2-2	-	15	TRBV7-2	TGTGCCAGCACCCCCGGACTAGGGATGTCCGGGGAGCTGTTTTTT	CASTPGLGMSGELFF
-	TRBJ1-2	-	13	TRBV27	TGTGCCAGCAGTTTATCAGGAGGGAATGGCTACACCTTC	CASSLSGGNGYTF
TRBD2	TRBJ2-7	once	14	TRBV6-6	TGTGCCAGCAGTGCGACTAGCGGGAAATACGAGCAGTACTTC	CASSATSGKYEQYF
-	TRBJ1-2	-	17	TRBV18	TGTGCCAGCTCACCACTTTCGGGCAACCAAGCTAACTATGGCTACACCTTC	CASSPLSGNQANYGYTF
TRBD1	TRBJ2-2	-	15	TRBV18	TGTGCCAGCTCTCCGGGACAGACGAACACCGGGGAGCTGTTTTTT	CASSPGQTNTGELFF
-	TRBJ2-7	once	18	TRBV10-3	TGTGCCATCACCTCGGATGGCAGGGATATTTTGTTTTCCCACGAGCAGTACTTC	CAITSDGRDILFSHEQYF
-	TRBJ2-3	-	16	TRBV4-2	TGTGCCAGCAGCCAAGATATAGCGATGAGGACAGATACGCAGTATTTT	CASSQDIAMRTDTQYF
-	TRBJ1-4	-	14	TRBV6-5	TGTGCCAGCAATTCGGTGGGGGCCCGGGAAAAACTGTTTTTT	CASNSVGAREKLFF
TRBD2	TRBJ2-3	-	15	TRBV11-3	TGTGCCAGCAGCTTGGGCGGGGGGTCGGCAGATACGCAGTATTTT	CASSLGGGSADTQYF
TRBD2	TRBJ2-6	-	17	TRBV11-2	TGTGCCAGCAGAAGACTAGCGGGCCGCTCTGGGGCCAACGTCCTGACTTTC	CASRRLAGRSGANVLTF
-	TRBJ1-1	-	16	TRBV4-1	TGCGCCAGCAGCCACACGAGCGGGCGGACGAACACTGAAGCTTTCTTT	CASSHTSGRTNTEAFF
-	TRBJ2-5	-	13	TRBV7-2	TGTGCCAGCAGCTTAGGGACTGGAGAGACCCAGTACTTC	CASSLGTGETQYF
TRBD1	TRBJ1-1	-	16	TRBV4-1	TGCGCCAGCAGCCACCTTTGGACAGGACCGAACACTGAAGCTTTCTTT	CASSHLWTGPNTEAFF
-	TRBJ1-4	-	18	TRBV25-1	TGTGCCAGCACCCCCATTAGGGGACCCGCGAGAGATAGTGAAAAACTGTTTTTT	CASTPIRGPARDSEKLFF
-	TRBJ2-3	-	15	TRBV14	TGTGCCAGCAGCCGGGACGCCAAAAGCACAGATACGCAGTATTTT	CASSRDAKSTDTQYF
TRBD2	TRBJ2-3	few	14	TRBV5-1	TGCGCCAGCAGCACGACTAGCGGGAGTGATACGCAGTATTTT	CASSTTSGSDTQYF
-	TRBJ1-2	-	11	TRBV28	TGTGCCAGCCGGGGTAACTATGGCTACACCTTC	CASRGNYGYTF
-	TRBJ1-1	-	13	TRBV18	TGTGCCAGCTCACCACAGGTAAACACTGAAGCTTTCTTT	CASSPQVNTEAFF
TRBD1	TRBJ1-1	-	15	TRBV10-3	TGTGCCATCACCCAATCGCTGACAGGGGGGACTGAAGCTTTCTTT	CAITQSLTGGTEAFF
TRBD2	TRBJ2-7	-	15	TRBV30	TGTGCCTGGAGTAGGGTGCTAGCGGGAGCGACGGAGCAGTACTTC	CAWSRVLAGATEQYF
-	TRBJ2-1	-	15	TRBV5-4	TGTGCCAGCAGCGCAGACCTCAGCTCCTACAATGAGCAGTTCTTC	CASSADLSSYNEQFF
-	TRBJ1-2	once	13	TRBV5-1	TGCGCCACCAGATTGTGGGATAACTATGGCTACACCTTC	CATRLWDNYGYTF
TRBD2	TRBJ2-3	-	15	TRBV2	TGTGCCAGCATCACCGGGACTAGCGGGGCGGATACGCAGTATTTT	CASITGTSGADTQYF
-	TRBJ1-1	-	15	TRBV28	TGTGCCAGCAGTTCCCCATGGGGGGCGAGGACTGAAGCTTTCTTT	CASSSPWGARTEAFF
TRBD1	TRBJ2-7	-	14	TRBV2	TGTGCCAGCAGGGTAGGACAGGGGGGCTACGAGCAGTACTTC	CASRVGQGGYEQYF